The text below deals with one T cell receptor beta chain. What it recognizes is unknown. 60 Vbeta and 13 Jbeta primers were used in PCR. Measured with immunoSEQ multiplex PCR; TCRdb has only the in-frame clones, and not every one. In the table there are about 180,000 clones, roughly 78% of which are singletons. The CDR3 has 13 amino acids. V was shortened by 2 bases and J by 6 bases, with 12 bases between the two germline ends. Per the germline V gene, CDR1 is SGHRS and CDR2 is YFSETQ. The data stem from a study of cytomegalovirus exposure and HLA in healthy donors. Study results and caveats: Among the sequence variants, a highly shared cluster was likely an artifact of sequencing. In vitro work confirmed that a few CMV-associated chains recognize CMV antigens. Investigators reported over 150 TCR beta chains as tied to cytomegalovirus. The study carried out a later analysis of TCR beta sequences. It associated some 18,000 of them with specific HLA alleles at a false discovery rate of 0.05.

The source is a woman between 40 and 50 years old in good health and CMV-seronegative. The genes are TRBV5-1 and TRBJ2-7; no clear D gene. Input material: PBMCs. CDR3 DNA sequence: TGCGCCAGCAGCTTTCTTACGGGTGGCGAGCAGTACTTC. As protein: CASSFLTGGEQYF.